Here is one TCR beta chain with its context. This CDR3 region has 16 residues. In germline, CDR1 is SGHAT, CDR2 FQNNGV. The V and J ends lost 5 bases and 3 bases respectively, with 20 bases between them. PCR primers comprised 60 Vbeta and 13 Jbeta primers. The data were produced by immunoSEQ multiplex PCR, yet TCRdb's version contains in-frame clones alone and is incomplete. The data hold tens of thousands of clones, with around four fifths observed a single time. The sample originates from a study of cytomegalovirus exposure and HLA in healthy donors. V usage is TRBV11-2 and J usage is TRBJ2-7, with D maybe TRBD1 (5 bases). What was sequenced was PBMCs. The TCR originated in a woman between 45 and 65 years old in good health and CMV-seropositive. The CDR3 loop reads CASSPHSSQGNYEQYF. In DNA form, the CDR3 reads TGTGCCAGCAGCCCCCATTCCTCGCAGGGCAACTACGAGCAGTACTTC.